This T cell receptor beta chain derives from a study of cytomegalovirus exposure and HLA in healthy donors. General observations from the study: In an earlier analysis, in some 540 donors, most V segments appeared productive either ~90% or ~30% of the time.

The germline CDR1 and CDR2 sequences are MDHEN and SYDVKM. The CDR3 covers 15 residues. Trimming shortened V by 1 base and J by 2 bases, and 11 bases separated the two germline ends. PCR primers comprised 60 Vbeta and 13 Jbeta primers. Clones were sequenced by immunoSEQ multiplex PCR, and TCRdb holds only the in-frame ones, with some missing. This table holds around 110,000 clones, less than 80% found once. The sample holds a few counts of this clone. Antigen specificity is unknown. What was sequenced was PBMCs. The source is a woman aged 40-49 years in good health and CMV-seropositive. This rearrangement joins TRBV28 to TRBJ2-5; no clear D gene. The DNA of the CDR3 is TGTGCCAGCAGTTTATTTGCACCGGGTCAAGAGACCCAGTACTTC. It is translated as CASSLFAPGQETQYF.